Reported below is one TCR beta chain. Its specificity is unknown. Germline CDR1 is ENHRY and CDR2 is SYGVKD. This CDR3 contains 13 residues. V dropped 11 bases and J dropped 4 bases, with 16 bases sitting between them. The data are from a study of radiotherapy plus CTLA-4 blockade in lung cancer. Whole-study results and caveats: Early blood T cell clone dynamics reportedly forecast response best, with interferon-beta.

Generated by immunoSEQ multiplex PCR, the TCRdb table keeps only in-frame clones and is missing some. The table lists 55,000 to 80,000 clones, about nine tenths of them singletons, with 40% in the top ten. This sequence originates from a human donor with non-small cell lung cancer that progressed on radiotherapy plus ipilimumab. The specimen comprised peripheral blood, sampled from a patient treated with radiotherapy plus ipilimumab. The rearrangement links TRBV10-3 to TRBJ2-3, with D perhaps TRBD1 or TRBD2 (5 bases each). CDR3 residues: CAVRGPGSDTQYF. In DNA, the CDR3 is TGTGCCGTAAGGGGTCCGGGGTCAGATACGCAGTATTTT.